This T cell receptor beta chain was identified during a study of chemoradiotherapy in HPV16-positive cancers. About the study: Functional T-cell assays on a couple of HPV16-positive patients' cells defined candidate HPV-specific clones and common TCR motifs.

Findings and caveats of the study: HPV-responsive T-cell expansion during chemoradiotherapy was linked to improved recurrence-free survival in HPV16-positive patients. Functional assays defining HPV-specific T cells used only a couple of HPV16-positive patients.

In the case of this clone: What it binds is unknown.

The data were produced by immunoSEQ multiplex PCR, yet TCRdb's version contains in-frame clones alone and is incomplete. The table records some 13,000 clones, 81% of them present only once. CDR3 length: 13 amino acids. CDR1 is MGHRA and CDR2 is YSYEKL in the germline V gene. The trim removed 5 bases at V and 3 bases at J, leaving 3 bases unmatched. Over chemoradiotherapy, repertoires were sampled more than once. The origin of this receptor is a human donor with HPV-associated anogenital cancer. This specimen was acquired from a patient who underwent chemoradiotherapy. This chain uses TRBV4-1 with TRBJ1-2; 7 positions match TRBD1. The CDR3 region has the DNA TGCGCCAGCAGCGCTCAGGGGGACTATGGCTACACCTTC. This translates into CASSAQGDYGYTF.